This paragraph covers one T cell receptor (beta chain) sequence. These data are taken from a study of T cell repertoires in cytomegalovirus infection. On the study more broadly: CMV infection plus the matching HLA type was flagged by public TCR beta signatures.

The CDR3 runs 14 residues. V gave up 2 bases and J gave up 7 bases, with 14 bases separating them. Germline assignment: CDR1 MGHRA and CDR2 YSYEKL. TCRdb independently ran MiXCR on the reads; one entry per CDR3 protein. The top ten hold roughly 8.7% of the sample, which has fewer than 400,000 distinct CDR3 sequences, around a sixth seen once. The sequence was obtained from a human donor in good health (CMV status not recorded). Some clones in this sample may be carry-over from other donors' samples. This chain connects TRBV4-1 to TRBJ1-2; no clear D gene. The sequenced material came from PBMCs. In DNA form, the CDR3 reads TGCGCCAGCAGCCAACCGCTAGGGCGAGGTGGCTACACCTTC. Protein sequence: CASSQPLGRGGYTF.